The next 11 T cell receptor beta chains were all read from a single sample in a study of T-cell reconstitution after alpha-beta-depleted transplantation in children. Unique molecular identifiers were built into the TCRbeta library. TCRdb re-called the PCR reads with MiXCR, one entry per CDR3 protein. The table includes 45,000 to 50,000 distinct CDR3 sequences, approximately 52% detected once. The starting material was peripheral blood, obtained before TCRalphabeta/CD19-depleted stem cell transplant. The receptors here all came from a boy under two years old with SCID, due to receive a stem cell transplant.

V and J are TRBV6-5 and TRBJ2-2; D perhaps matches TRBD2 (6 bases). The CDR3 is made up of 12 amino acids. Trimming took 8 bases from V and 4 from J, leaving 8 bases between them. Germline V gene lookup returns CDR1 MNHEY and CDR2 SVGAGI. This chain's CDR3 is CASEGGTGELFF. As DNA, the CDR3 is TGTGCCAGCGAGGGAGGCACCGGGGAGCTGTTTTTT.

This clonotype was picked up a small number of times. The chain has TRBV18 and TRBJ2-5; D perhaps matches TRBD1 (6 bases). Germline-derived CDR1 and CDR2 are KGHSH and LQKENI. V was clipped by 6 bases and J by 1 base, with 12 bases between them. The CDR3 sequence is 14 residues long. The CDR3 protein is CASSFTGTQETQYF. CDR3 DNA sequence: TGTGCCAGCTCGTTTACAGGGACCCAAGAGACCCAGTACTTC.

Note on this clonotype: At one end the junction does not follow the germline gene, possibly because of a read error. The rearrangement joins TRBV7-7 to TRBJ2-1; possibly TRBD1 or TRBD2 for D (5 bases each). Per the germline V gene, CDR1 is SSHAT and CDR2 is FNYEAQ (reference sequence). The CDR3 extends over 13 amino acids. The CDR3 coding sequence is TGTGCTAGCAGCTTAGATGGGGCTAGCAAGCAGTTCTTC. The encoded protein is CASSLDGASKQFF. The whole variable domain, remainder taken from reference TRBV7-7 and TRBJ2-1, is GAGVSQSPRYKVTKRGQDVTLRCDPISSHATLYWYQQALGQGPEFLTYFNYEAQPDKSGLPSDRFSAERPEGSISTLTIQRTEQRDSAMYRCASSLDGASKQFFGPGTRLTVL.

This clonotype was observed a handful of times. The J gene is TRBJ2-1, the V gene TRBV6-1, with 7 bases lining up with TRBD2. Germline assignment: CDR1 MNHNS and CDR2 SASEGT. J gave up 6 bases and V 5 bases, and 4 bases lay outside the gene matches. The CDR3 totals 13 residues. CDR3 DNA: TGTGCCAGCAGTCCAACTAGCGCCAATGAGCAGTTCTTC. Translated, it gives CASSPTSANEQFF.

In this sample, this clonotype turned up a few times. V and J are TRBV6-5 and TRBJ2-7; D gene uncertain. Germline CDR1 reads MNHEY; CDR2 reads SVGAGI. Trimming left V 2 bases short and J 2 bases short, with 7 bases between. The CDR3 sequence is 13 residues long. In nucleotides, the CDR3 is TGTGCCAGCAGTTACAGGCGAACCTACGAGCAGTACTTC. Translating it yields CASSYRRTYEQYF.

V gene TRBV7-2 combines with J gene TRBJ2-6; D gene unclear. The germline CDR1 and CDR2 sequences are SGHTA and FQGNSA. The CDR3 totals 15 residues. V lost 3 bases, J lost 1 base, and 7 bases lay in between. The CDR3 bases are TGTGCCAGCAGCTTGTTTGGTTCTGGGGCCAACGTCCTGACTTTC. Protein sequence: CASSLFGSGANVLTF.

The gene calls are TRBV20-1 and TRBJ2-1; 7 bases are shared with TRBD2. This CDR3 spans 14 amino acids. Germline lookup yields CDR1 DFQATT and CDR2 SNEGSKA (reference sequence). V lost 0 bases, J lost 8 bases, and 7 bases stayed unmatched. The CDR3 loop is CSARELARGHEQFF. The DNA for the CDR3 is TGCAGTGCTAGAGAACTAGCGAGGGGTCATGAGCAGTTCTTC.

The genes are TRBV27 and TRBJ2-6; TRBD1 matches at 9 bases. Germline V gene data show CDR1 as MNHEY and CDR2 as SMNVEV (reference sequence). This CDR3 region has 18 residues. V was clipped by 6 bases and J by 0 bases; unmatched bases: 9. DNA of the CDR3: TGTGCCAGCAGCCCCCCACCGGGACAGGGCTCTGGGGCCAACGTCCTGACTTTC. Amino acids: CASSPPPGQGSGANVLTF.

In nucleotides, the CDR3 is TGTGCCAGCAGTTACTCACGGGGGCAGAGGGATGGCTACACCTTC. Translated, it gives CASSYSRGQRDGYTF. This sequence joins TRBV6-5 and TRBJ1-2; a weak D match, TRBD1 (6 bases). The CDR3 is 15 amino acids. Germline-derived CDR1 and CDR2 are MNHEY and SVGAGI. Trimming stripped 0 bases from V and 6 bases from J, with 14 bases between.

This clonotype was seen a few times. The rearrangement links TRBV3-1 to TRBJ2-1; no definite D call. V lost 3 bases, J lost 8 bases, and 14 bases lay in between. Germline assignment: CDR1 LGHDT and CDR2 YNNKEL (reference sequence). CDR3 length: 14 residues. The CDR3 DNA follows: TGTGCCAGCAGCCATCCCGGGCACCGGGATGAGCAGTTCTTC. Amino acid sequence: CASSHPGHRDEQFF.

The chain is built from TRBV5-1 and TRBJ1-2; D is possibly TRBD1 (6 bases). This CDR3 has 14 residues. Trimming stripped 4 bases from V and 1 base from J, with 11 bases between. Germline lookup yields CDR1 SGHRS and CDR2 YFSETQ. The CDR3 DNA reads as TGCGCCAGCAGCAGCTCGGACAGTAACTATGGCTACACCTTC. The encoded protein is CASSSSDSNYGYTF.